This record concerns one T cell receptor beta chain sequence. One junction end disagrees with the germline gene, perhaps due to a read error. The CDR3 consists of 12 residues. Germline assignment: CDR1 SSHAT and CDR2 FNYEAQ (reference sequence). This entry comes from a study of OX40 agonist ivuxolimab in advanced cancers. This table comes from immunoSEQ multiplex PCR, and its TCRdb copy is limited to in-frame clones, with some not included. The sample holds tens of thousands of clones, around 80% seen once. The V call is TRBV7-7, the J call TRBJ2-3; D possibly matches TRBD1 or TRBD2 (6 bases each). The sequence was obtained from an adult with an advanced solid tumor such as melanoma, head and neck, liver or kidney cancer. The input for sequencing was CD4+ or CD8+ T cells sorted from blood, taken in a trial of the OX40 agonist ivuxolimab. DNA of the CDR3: TGTGCTAGCAGCTTCGAGGGGGGTACGCAGTATTTT. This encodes CASSFEGGTQYF.